This TCR beta chain is drawn from a study of blood T cells in healthy people across ages. A second PCR of roughly 7 to 11 cycles used a sample-barcoded 5' primer and a J-beta primer mix. Through a template-switch adaptor with 12 random nucleotides, each cDNA molecule received a tag. In TCRdb, the 5' RACE reads were re-called with MiXCR into one record per CDR3 protein. In the table there are roughly 930,000 distinct CDR3 sequences, around 48% of which are singletons. CDR1 and CDR2 (germline): SGHDN, FVKESK. The CDR3 covers 16 residues. Trimming removed 1 base from V and 1 base from J, with 11 bases in between.

Input material: blood. The V gene is TRBV14, the J gene TRBJ2-4, with D hard to call. This TCR derives from a man aged 25-40 years in good health. Here the CDR3 DNA reads TGTGCCAGCAGCCAAGCCACGGGTTCGGCCAAAAACATTCAGTACTTC. Encoded protein: CASSQATGSAKNIQYF.